This T cell receptor beta chain was sequenced during a study of blood T cell repertoires in COVID-19. TCRdb's copy holds only in-frame clones and misses some; the assay was immunoSEQ multiplex PCR. The sample shows around 100,000 clones, 70% to 90% of them seen only once. The CDR3 is 15 amino acids. Trimming shortened V by 5 bases and J by 2 bases, and 15 bases separated the two germline ends. Germline V lookup: CDR1 SGHAT, CDR2 FQNNGV. The sequencing input was peripheral blood. This clonotype was obtained from a human donor in a cohort sampled during active COVID-19. V and J are TRBV11-2 and TRBJ1-2; D perhaps matches TRBD1 (6 bases). The CDR3 is CASSPRLTGNYGYTF. CDR3 DNA sequence: TGTGCCAGCAGCCCACGCCTTACAGGGAACTATGGCTACACCTTC.